This record looks at one T cell receptor (beta chain) sequence and its context. The sample comes from a study of blood T cell repertoires in COVID-19. Turning to the study itself: Sites in the United States, Italy and Spain provided acute and convalescent COVID-19 samples.

Sequencing was performed with immunoSEQ multiplex PCR; in TCRdb, only in-frame clones are kept and a portion is missing. The sample has about 480,000 clones, around 89% seen once. Participants were aged about 18 to 89 years from about 25 US areas. Donors were grouped by their self-reported clinical history. Donors in Cohort 3 counted as recovered after two negative PCRs, clearance, or symptom resolution. Trimming shortened V by 0 bases and J by 6 bases, and 17 bases separated the two germline ends. This CDR3 has 17 residues. Germline CDR1 is SEHNR and CDR2 is FQNEAQ (reference sequence). The receptor was isolated from a woman aged 40 to 50 who had recovered from COVID-19. Input material: PBMCs or T cells enriched from blood (not recorded which). V is TRBV7-9 and J is TRBJ2-2, with a possible D match to TRBD1 (6 bases). As DNA, the CDR3 is TGTGCCAGCAGCTTAGCTGGGGCAGGGGTTTATTCCGGGGAGCTGTTTTTT. Protein sequence: CASSLAGAGVYSGELFF. The full variable domain, in which reference TRBV7-9 and TRBJ2-2 provide the parts outside the CDR3, is DTGVSQNPRHKITKRGQNVTFRCDPISEHNRLYWYRQTLGQGPEFLTYFQNEAQLEKSRLLSDRFSAERPKGSFSTLEIQRTEQGDSAMYLCASSLAGAGVYSGELFFGEGSRLTVL.